A single T cell receptor (beta chain) is shown here with its context. The antigen is undetermined. From germline, CDR1 is SGDLS and CDR2 YYNGEE. The CDR3 contains 15 residues. V shed 3 bases, J shed 5 bases, and the junction held 8 bases outside the gene matches. Measured with immunoSEQ multiplex PCR; TCRdb has only the in-frame clones, and not every one. The sample lists 1,500,000 or so clones, approximately 97% occurring once. The sample comes from a study of shared clonotypes between healthy human individuals. Study outcomes and limitations: Memory subsets generally showed lower estimated richness than naive subsets.

The clonotype originates from a man aged 25-45 years in good health. Specimen: naive CD4+ T cells sorted from blood. Subset noted: CD45RA+ positively selected. The chain employs TRBV9 and TRBJ2-7; 10 nucleotides align to TRBD1. In DNA form, the CDR3 reads TGTGCCAGCAGCGGGGAAGGGACAGGGGAGGACGAGCAGTACTTC. Its protein product is CASSGEGTGEDEQYF.